The rows below give T cell receptor beta chains drawn from one sample of a study of blood T cell repertoires in COVID-19. TCRdb's copy holds only in-frame clones and misses some; the assay was immunoSEQ multiplex PCR. The data show roughly 670,000 clones, 90% seen once. The source material was peripheral blood. The receptors originated from a woman aged 18 to 35 with acute or convalescent COVID-19. CDR3s include the opening cysteine and the closing phenylalanine or tryptophan. Fields, in order: D gene, CDR3 length, clone size, V gene, J gene, CDR3 protein, CDR3 DNA. The D gene is left open where the match is weak. Size is omitted from some rows. Given values are once, few, many or a class for expanded clones.

D gene: -
CDR3 length: 13
clone size: -
V gene: TRBV27
J gene: TRBJ2-7
CDR3 protein: CASSLASLDEQYF
CDR3 DNA: TGTGCCAGCAGTTTGGCCTCATTGGACGAGCAGTACTTC

D gene: TRBD1
CDR3 length: 16
clone size: -
V gene: TRBV29-1
J gene: TRBJ1-1
CDR3 protein: CSVSYGLADRGHEAFF
CDR3 DNA: TGCAGCGTCTCCTACGGCCTGGCGGACAGGGGACATGAAGCTTTCTTT

D gene: TRBD1
CDR3 length: 14
clone size: once
V gene: TRBV4-1
J gene: TRBJ2-5
CDR3 protein: CASSPFTGEETQYF
CDR3 DNA: TGCGCCAGCAGCCCCTTCACAGGGGAAGAGACCCAGTACTTC

D gene: TRBD2
CDR3 length: 15
clone size: few
V gene: TRBV6-4
J gene: TRBJ2-1
CDR3 protein: CASSQLAGAPNEQFF
CDR3 DNA: TGTGCCAGCAGTCAACTAGCGGGGGCCCCCAATGAGCAGTTCTTC

D gene: TRBD1
CDR3 length: 16
clone size: -
V gene: TRBV5-1
J gene: TRBJ2-7
CDR3 protein: CASSLFRRGSDYEQYF
CDR3 DNA: TGCGCCAGCAGCTTGTTCCGCAGGGGGAGCGACTACGAGCAGTACTTC

D gene: -
CDR3 length: 13
clone size: -
V gene: TRBV7-3
J gene: TRBJ1-1
CDR3 protein: CASSFTLGGEAFF
CDR3 DNA: TGTGCCAGCAGCTTCACCCTCGGGGGAGAAGCTTTCTTT

D gene: TRBD2
CDR3 length: 17
clone size: -
V gene: TRBV2
J gene: TRBJ2-2
CDR3 protein: CASRTRTSGGNTGELFF
CDR3 DNA: TGTGCCAGCAGGACGCGGACTAGCGGGGGGAACACCGGGGAGCTGTTTTTT

D gene: -
CDR3 length: 19
clone size: -
V gene: TRBV11-2
J gene: TRBJ2-3
CDR3 protein: CASSLDLTRLARGTDTQYF
CDR3 DNA: TGTGCCAGCAGCTTAGATTTAACGCGGCTAGCGAGGGGCACAGATACGCAGTATTTT

D gene: TRBD1
CDR3 length: 15
clone size: few
V gene: TRBV2
J gene: TRBJ1-2
CDR3 protein: CASIAGTGSNYGYTF
CDR3 DNA: TGTGCCAGCATAGCGGGGACAGGGAGTAACTATGGCTACACCTTC

D gene: -
CDR3 length: 13
clone size: -
V gene: TRBV19
J gene: TRBJ1-5
CDR3 protein: CASRGHSNQPQHF
CDR3 DNA: TGTGCCAGCAGGGGACATAGCAATCAGCCCCAGCATTTT

D gene: -
CDR3 length: 14
clone size: once
V gene: TRBV6-5
J gene: TRBJ1-2
CDR3 protein: CASTPQQGTNGYTF
CDR3 DNA: TGTGCCAGCACACCCCAGCAGGGAACGAATGGCTACACCTTC

D gene: TRBD1
CDR3 length: 15
clone size: -
V gene: TRBV4-3
J gene: TRBJ1-2
CDR3 protein: CASSQAPGQTYGYTF
CDR3 DNA: TGCGCCAGCAGCCAAGCCCCGGGACAGACCTATGGCTACACCTTC

D gene: -
CDR3 length: 14
clone size: -
V gene: TRBV2
J gene: TRBJ1-2
CDR3 protein: CASSMKTVLYGYTF
CDR3 DNA: TGTGCCAGCAGCATGAAGACTGTCCTCTATGGCTACACCTTC

D gene: TRBD1
CDR3 length: 18
clone size: -
V gene: TRBV30
J gene: TRBJ1-5
CDR3 protein: CAWSAWTGRDGSAQPQHF
CDR3 DNA: TGTGCCTGGAGTGCATGGACAGGGCGCGATGGTTCTGCTCAGCCCCAGCATTTT

D gene: -
CDR3 length: 14
clone size: -
V gene: TRBV5-1
J gene: TRBJ1-1
CDR3 protein: CASSLRSMNTEAFF
CDR3 DNA: TGCGCCAGCAGCTTGAGGAGTATGAACACTGAAGCTTTCTTT

D gene: -
CDR3 length: 13
clone size: -
V gene: TRBV5-1
J gene: TRBJ1-2
CDR3 protein: CASSLDSNYGYTF
CDR3 DNA: TGCGCCAGCAGCTTAGACAGTAACTATGGCTACACCTTC

D gene: -
CDR3 length: 14
clone size: -
V gene: TRBV18
J gene: TRBJ1-2
CDR3 protein: CASSPIRTDYGYTF
CDR3 DNA: TGTGCCAGCTCACCAATAAGGACAGATTATGGCTACACCTTC

D gene: -
CDR3 length: 15
clone size: -
V gene: TRBV7-9
J gene: TRBJ1-5
CDR3 protein: CASSHDGGGNQPQHF
CDR3 DNA: TGTGCCAGCAGCCATGACGGAGGGGGCAATCAGCCCCAGCATTTT

D gene: TRBD2
CDR3 length: 18
clone size: once
V gene: TRBV3-1/TRBV3-2
J gene: TRBJ2-2
CDR3 protein: CASSQDTSGGPRTGELFF
CDR3 DNA: TGTGCCAGCAGCCAAGATACTAGCGGGGGCCCCAGGACCGGGGAGCTGTTTTTT

D gene: TRBD1
CDR3 length: 15
clone size: -
V gene: TRBV7-3
J gene: TRBJ1-5
CDR3 protein: CASSLDRGGHQPQHF
CDR3 DNA: TGTGCCAGCAGCTTAGACAGGGGAGGGCATCAGCCCCAGCATTTT

D gene: TRBD1
CDR3 length: 15
clone size: -
V gene: TRBV7-9
J gene: TRBJ2-7
CDR3 protein: CASSSRQGWIYEQYF
CDR3 DNA: TGTGCCAGCAGCTCGAGACAGGGGTGGATCTACGAGCAGTACTTC

D gene: -
CDR3 length: 13
clone size: -
V gene: TRBV18
J gene: TRBJ1-1
CDR3 protein: CASSPGQAHEAFF
CDR3 DNA: TGTGCCAGCTCACCGGGGCAGGCCCATGAAGCTTTCTTT

D gene: -
CDR3 length: 14
clone size: -
V gene: TRBV3-1/TRBV3-2
J gene: TRBJ2-7
CDR3 protein: CASSPSGQIHEQYF
CDR3 DNA: TGTGCCAGCAGCCCCAGTGGACAGATCCACGAGCAGTACTTC

D gene: -
CDR3 length: 17
clone size: -
V gene: TRBV14
J gene: TRBJ1-4
CDR3 protein: CASSQDFQGMLREKLFF
CDR3 DNA: TGTGCCAGCAGCCAAGACTTCCAGGGAATGTTAAGGGAAAAACTGTTTTTT

D gene: -
CDR3 length: 11
clone size: -
V gene: TRBV4-1
J gene: TRBJ2-2
CDR3 protein: CASSGAGELFF
CDR3 DNA: TGCGCCAGCAGCGGGGCAGGGGAGCTGTTTTTT

D gene: -
CDR3 length: 13
clone size: few
V gene: TRBV27
J gene: TRBJ1-3
CDR3 protein: CASSIREGNTIYF
CDR3 DNA: TGTGCCAGCAGTATCCGGGAAGGAAACACCATATATTTT

D gene: -
CDR3 length: 14
clone size: -
V gene: TRBV5-8
J gene: TRBJ1-2
CDR3 protein: CASSLVSRGVGYTF
CDR3 DNA: TGTGCCAGCAGCTTGGTATCCAGGGGAGTTGGCTACACCTTC

D gene: TRBD1
CDR3 length: 18
clone size: -
V gene: TRBV4-1
J gene: TRBJ2-3
CDR3 protein: CASSHFPGTEMSTDTQYF
CDR3 DNA: TGCGCCAGCAGCCACTTTCCCGGGACAGAAATGAGTACAGATACGCAGTATTTT

D gene: -
CDR3 length: 16
clone size: -
V gene: TRBV4-1
J gene: TRBJ2-3
CDR3 protein: CASSLRGGPITDTQYF
CDR3 DNA: TGCGCCAGCAGCCTACGCGGGGGCCCCATCACAGATACGCAGTATTTT

D gene: TRBD2
CDR3 length: 15
clone size: -
V gene: TRBV7-8
J gene: TRBJ2-2
CDR3 protein: CASSLERGGTGELFF
CDR3 DNA: TGTGCCAGCAGCTTAGAGCGGGGGGGCACCGGGGAGCTGTTTTTT

D gene: -
CDR3 length: 14
clone size: -
V gene: TRBV5-1
J gene: TRBJ1-4
CDR3 protein: CASSLKGVGEKLFF
CDR3 DNA: TGCGCCAGCAGCTTGAAGGGGGTAGGGGAAAAACTGTTTTTT

D gene: TRBD1
CDR3 length: 15
clone size: -
V gene: TRBV4-3
J gene: TRBJ2-7
CDR3 protein: CASSQDTRGQIEQYF
CDR3 DNA: TGCGCCAGCAGCCAAGATACCAGGGGGCAAATCGAGCAGTACTTC

D gene: -
CDR3 length: 14
clone size: -
V gene: TRBV6-2/TRBV6-3
J gene: TRBJ2-5
CDR3 protein: CASSPGQTQETQYF
CDR3 DNA: TGTGCCAGCAGTCCCGGACAGACACAAGAGACCCAGTACTTC

D gene: -
CDR3 length: 15
clone size: once
V gene: TRBV6-5
J gene: TRBJ2-7
CDR3 protein: CASSLNGVSSYEQYF
CDR3 DNA: TGTGCCAGCAGTCTAAACGGGGTCAGCTCCTACGAGCAGTACTTC

D gene: -
CDR3 length: 14
clone size: few
V gene: TRBV20-1
J gene: TRBJ1-1
CDR3 protein: CSASSTRRNTEAFF
CDR3 DNA: TGCAGTGCTAGTAGTACCCGCAGGAACACTGAAGCTTTCTTT

D gene: TRBD1
CDR3 length: 14
clone size: -
V gene: TRBV6-5
J gene: TRBJ1-2
CDR3 protein: CASGRDRGDYGYTF
CDR3 DNA: TGTGCCAGCGGACGGGACAGGGGAGACTATGGCTACACCTTC

D gene: -
CDR3 length: 17
clone size: -
V gene: TRBV6-4
J gene: TRBJ2-2
CDR3 protein: CASSDSGGGINTGELFF
CDR3 DNA: TGTGCCAGCAGTGACTCAGGCGGGGGCATAAATACCGGGGAGCTGTTTTTT

D gene: -
CDR3 length: 16
clone size: -
V gene: TRBV27
J gene: TRBJ1-6
CDR3 protein: CASSGGPGWANSPLHF
CDR3 DNA: TGTGCCAGCAGTGGTGGCCCAGGGTGGGCAAATTCACCCCTCCACTTT

D gene: -
CDR3 length: 14
clone size: -
V gene: TRBV4-3
J gene: TRBJ1-1
CDR3 protein: CASSQDPDLREAFF
CDR3 DNA: TGCGCCAGCAGCCAAGATCCGGATTTGAGGGAAGCTTTCTTT

D gene: TRBD1
CDR3 length: 15
clone size: few
V gene: TRBV27
J gene: TRBJ2-7
CDR3 protein: CASSFSPDRAYEQYF
CDR3 DNA: TGTGCCAGCAGTTTCTCCCCCGACAGGGCTTACGAGCAGTACTTC

D gene: -
CDR3 length: 17
clone size: -
V gene: TRBV5-6
J gene: TRBJ2-7
CDR3 protein: CASSLTGIHPEHYEQYF
CDR3 DNA: TGTGCCAGCAGCTTGACCGGGATCCACCCGGAACATTACGAGCAGTACTTC

D gene: -
CDR3 length: 18
clone size: once
V gene: TRBV4-1
J gene: TRBJ1-1
CDR3 protein: CASSQDFWGDQWGYEAFF
CDR3 DNA: TGCGCCAGCAGCCAAGATTTTTGGGGGGACCAATGGGGGTATGAAGCTTTCTTT

D gene: -
CDR3 length: 17
clone size: -
V gene: TRBV9
J gene: TRBJ1-2
CDR3 protein: CASSPGWSLRSPYGYTF
CDR3 DNA: TGTGCCAGCAGCCCTGGGTGGAGCCTGAGGTCCCCTTATGGCTACACCTTC

D gene: -
CDR3 length: 16
clone size: -
V gene: TRBV2
J gene: TRBJ1-2
CDR3 protein: CASLLQQGRVTYGYTF
CDR3 DNA: TGTGCCAGCCTTCTTCAGCAGGGCCGGGTTACCTATGGCTACACCTTC

D gene: TRBD2
CDR3 length: 18
clone size: -
V gene: TRBV5-1
J gene: TRBJ2-6
CDR3 protein: CASSSTSGGAAGANVLTF
CDR3 DNA: TGCGCCAGCAGCTCGACTAGCGGGGGGGCCGCTGGGGCCAACGTCCTGACTTTC

D gene: -
CDR3 length: 15
clone size: -
V gene: TRBV6-2/TRBV6-3
J gene: TRBJ2-7
CDR3 protein: CASSYSSLASYEQYF
CDR3 DNA: TGTGCCAGCAGTTACTCGAGTCTAGCGTCCTACGAGCAGTACTTC

D gene: -
CDR3 length: 14
clone size: once
V gene: TRBV29-1
J gene: TRBJ2-1
CDR3 protein: CSVRQAFSYNEQFF
CDR3 DNA: TGCAGCGTTCGTCAGGCTTTCTCCTACAATGAGCAGTTCTTC

D gene: -
CDR3 length: 14
clone size: -
V gene: TRBV7-9
J gene: TRBJ1-1
CDR3 protein: CASSPGGVNTEAFF
CDR3 DNA: TGTGCCAGCAGTCCCGGGGGGGTGAACACTGAAGCTTTCTTT

D gene: -
CDR3 length: 13
clone size: -
V gene: TRBV6-5
J gene: TRBJ1-5
CDR3 protein: CASSWAGAQPQHF
CDR3 DNA: TGTGCCAGCAGTTGGGCGGGGGCACAGCCCCAGCATTTT

D gene: TRBD1
CDR3 length: 15
clone size: -
V gene: TRBV5-1
J gene: TRBJ2-7
CDR3 protein: CASSSAGQGVGEQYF
CDR3 DNA: TGCGCCAGCAGCTCGGCCGGACAGGGTGTTGGTGAGCAGTACTTC

D gene: -
CDR3 length: 14
clone size: -
V gene: TRBV19
J gene: TRBJ1-5
CDR3 protein: CASKDRYSNQPQHF
CDR3 DNA: TGTGCCAGCAAAGACAGGTATAGCAATCAGCCCCAGCATTTT

D gene: -
CDR3 length: 14
clone size: -
V gene: TRBV13
J gene: TRBJ1-1
CDR3 protein: CASRRQRRDTEAFF
CDR3 DNA: TGTGCCAGCAGACGTCAGAGGAGGGACACTGAAGCTTTCTTT

D gene: TRBD2
CDR3 length: 16
clone size: -
V gene: TRBV6-5
J gene: TRBJ2-1
CDR3 protein: CASSYFPSGGASEQFF
CDR3 DNA: TGTGCCAGCAGTTACTTCCCTAGCGGGGGGGCTAGTGAGCAGTTCTTC

D gene: TRBD1
CDR3 length: 10
clone size: -
V gene: TRBV2
J gene: TRBJ1-2
CDR3 protein: CARDRGGYTF
CDR3 DNA: TGTGCCAGAGACAGGGGTGGCTACACCTTC

D gene: -
CDR3 length: 14
clone size: -
V gene: TRBV7-3
J gene: TRBJ2-2
CDR3 protein: CASSFIAHTGELFF
CDR3 DNA: TGTGCCAGCAGCTTTATAGCACACACCGGGGAGCTGTTTTTT

D gene: TRBD1
CDR3 length: 14
clone size: once
V gene: TRBV3-1/TRBV3-2
J gene: TRBJ1-1
CDR3 protein: CASSQDSGGAEAFF
CDR3 DNA: TGTGCCAGCAGCCAAGATTCAGGGGGAGCTGAAGCTTTCTTT